This TCR beta chain was sequenced in a study of identifying expanded T cells in peripheral blood. Study-level points and caveats: Over around two and four weeks, about 15 and 18 clones changed, versus 1.2 between replicates. Across healthy donors, higher total template counts meant significantly greater approximately 2-week count variance.

Healthy donors had no documented immune events, such as infections, while sampled. Turning to this clone: What it recognizes is unknown.

Only in-frame clones appear in the TCRdb table, and some are missing; sequencing was by immunoSEQ multiplex PCR. This sample has 45,000 to 60,000 clones, with about four fifths found just once. From germline, CDR1 is SGHRS and CDR2 YFSETQ. V dropped 0 bases and J dropped 4; count of bases not matched to a gene: 3. CDR3 length: 14 amino acids. The V gene is TRBV5-1, the J gene TRBJ1-2; 7 bases fit TRBD1. Sequenced input: blood. The sequence derives from a person between 18 and 75 years old in good health. CDR3 bases: TGCGCCAGCAGCTTGGAGGGACAGACCTATGGCTACACCTTC. This encodes CASSLEGQTYGYTF.